A selection of T cell receptor beta chains follows, all from one sample in a study of CD8 T cells in Susac syndrome. TCRdb itself ran the immunoSEQ multiplex PCR reads through MiXCR, one entry per CDR3 protein. The table shows about 280,000 distinct CDR3 sequences, with 70% to 90% occurring only once. The sequenced sample was CD8+ T cells from PBMCs. Receptors were obtained from a human donor with multiple sclerosis. CDR3s include the opening cysteine and the closing phenylalanine or tryptophan. Fields, in order: V gene, clone size, D gene, J gene, CDR3 DNA, CDR3 protein. A D gene is named only where the DNA matches it firmly. Clone size, where shown, is once, few, many, or a class for clones that have expanded.

v_gene: TRBV6-1
abundance: NA
d_gene: NA
j_gene: TRBJ2-7
CDR3nt: TGTGCCAGCAGCTCACCCGGGACCGATAAATTCTACGAGCAGTACTTC
CDR3aa: CASSSPGTDKFYEQYF

v_gene: TRBV2
abundance: NA
d_gene: NA
j_gene: TRBJ2-7
CDR3nt: TGTGCCAGCAGGGCTTCCCCACAGGAGCAGTACTTC
CDR3aa: CASRASPQEQYF

v_gene: TRBV9
abundance: NA
d_gene: NA
j_gene: TRBJ1-1
CDR3nt: TGTGCCAGCAGCCCTGAACCCGGGCCCCTGGGCACTGAAGCTTTCTTT
CDR3aa: CASSPEPGPLGTEAFF

v_gene: TRBV28
abundance: NA
d_gene: TRBD1
j_gene: TRBJ2-7
CDR3nt: TGTGCCAGCAGCCAAATCCGGGACAGGACCTACGAGCAGTACTTC
CDR3aa: CASSQIRDRTYEQYF

v_gene: TRBV5-6
abundance: NA
d_gene: TRBD2
j_gene: TRBJ2-1
CDR3nt: TGTGCCAGCAGCTTGGGAGCGGGAGGTTACAATGAGCAGTTCTTC
CDR3aa: CASSLGAGGYNEQFF

v_gene: TRBV28
abundance: NA
d_gene: TRBD1
j_gene: TRBJ2-5
CDR3nt: TGTGCCAGCAGTACCTGGGACAGGGGGGAGACCCAGTACTTC
CDR3aa: CASSTWDRGETQYF

v_gene: TRBV7-9
abundance: few
d_gene: NA
j_gene: TRBJ2-2
CDR3nt: TGTGCCAGCAGCTTGCCGGAGCTGTTTTTT
CDR3aa: CASSLPELFF

v_gene: TRBV12-3/TRBV12-4
abundance: NA
d_gene: TRBD1
j_gene: TRBJ2-5
CDR3nt: TGTGCCAGCAGTCACCCGGACAGGGTTCGGGGGACCCAGTACTTC
CDR3aa: CASSHPDRVRGTQYF

v_gene: TRBV19
abundance: NA
d_gene: NA
j_gene: TRBJ1-2
CDR3nt: TGTGCCAGTACCACAGGGAGGAGCGGCTACACCTTC
CDR3aa: CASTTGRSGYTF

v_gene: TRBV7-3
abundance: few
d_gene: TRBD1
j_gene: TRBJ1-1
CDR3nt: TGTGCCAGCAGCCAGAACAGGGGGCAAGGGACTGAAGCTTTCTTT
CDR3aa: CASSQNRGQGTEAFF

v_gene: TRBV9
abundance: once
d_gene: NA
j_gene: TRBJ1-1
CDR3nt: TGTGCCAGCAGCCCCGTTGGAGGTGGGTTGAACACTGAAGCTTTCTTT
CDR3aa: CASSPVGGGLNTEAFF

v_gene: TRBV2
abundance: NA
d_gene: TRBD2
j_gene: TRBJ2-1
CDR3nt: TGTGCCAGCCGGCGGGAGGGCTGGGATGAGCAGTTCTTC
CDR3aa: CASRREGWDEQFF

v_gene: TRBV4-1
abundance: once
d_gene: NA
j_gene: TRBJ2-3
CDR3nt: TGCGCCAGCAGCCAAGATCGGGGCCACACAGATACGCAGTATTTT
CDR3aa: CASSQDRGHTDTQYF

v_gene: TRBV19
abundance: NA
d_gene: NA
j_gene: TRBJ2-3
CDR3nt: TGTGCCAGTAAGTCCGGGAGTTCGCACACAGATACGCAGTATTTT
CDR3aa: CASKSGSSHTDTQYF

v_gene: TRBV19
abundance: few
d_gene: TRBD1
j_gene: TRBJ1-1
CDR3nt: TGTGCCAGTAGTGTGGGACAGTTGAACACTGAAGCTTTCTTT
CDR3aa: CASSVGQLNTEAFF

v_gene: TRBV5-6
abundance: once
d_gene: NA
j_gene: TRBJ2-1
CDR3nt: TGTGCCAGCAGCTGGTCTGGCAATGAGCAGTTCTTC
CDR3aa: CASSWSGNEQFF

v_gene: TRBV28
abundance: NA
d_gene: NA
j_gene: TRBJ1-1
CDR3nt: TGTGCCAGCAAAGAGGGCATGAACACTGAAGCTTTCTTT
CDR3aa: CASKEGMNTEAFF

v_gene: TRBV10-3
abundance: NA
d_gene: NA
j_gene: TRBJ1-2
CDR3nt: TGTGCCATCAGTGAAGGGGGGGACGGCTACACCTTC
CDR3aa: CAISEGGDGYTF

v_gene: TRBV27
abundance: NA
d_gene: TRBD1
j_gene: TRBJ2-3
CDR3nt: TGTGCCAGCAGTTTAAGGATACGGGACAGGGGTGAGGATACGCAGTATTTT
CDR3aa: CASSLRIRDRGEDTQYF

v_gene: TRBV9
abundance: NA
d_gene: TRBD1
j_gene: TRBJ2-1
CDR3nt: TGTGCCAGCAGCGTAGACGGGACAGGTGTCAATGAGCAGTTCTTC
CDR3aa: CASSVDGTGVNEQFF

v_gene: TRBV7-9
abundance: NA
d_gene: NA
j_gene: TRBJ1-1
CDR3nt: TGTGCCAGCAGCTCCGATTGGGCAGGGAACACTGAAGCTTTCTTT
CDR3aa: CASSSDWAGNTEAFF

v_gene: TRBV9
abundance: NA
d_gene: TRBD2
j_gene: TRBJ2-1
CDR3nt: TGTGCCAGCAGCGAACGTCCCGGGACTAGCGGGAGGCCGAATGAGCAGTTCTTC
CDR3aa: CASSERPGTSGRPNEQFF

v_gene: TRBV2
abundance: NA
d_gene: TRBD1
j_gene: TRBJ2-7
CDR3nt: TGTGCCAGCAAAGGGACAGGAGGATCCTACGAGCAGTACTTC
CDR3aa: CASKGTGGSYEQYF

v_gene: TRBV19
abundance: NA
d_gene: NA
j_gene: TRBJ1-5
CDR3nt: TGTGCCAGCGTGAAGGTCGGACAGCCCCAGCATTTT
CDR3aa: CASVKVGQPQHF

v_gene: TRBV18
abundance: NA
d_gene: TRBD2
j_gene: TRBJ2-1
CDR3nt: TGTGCCAGCTCACCGGGACTAGCGGGAGAGAGCAGTGAGCAGTTCTTC
CDR3aa: CASSPGLAGESSEQFF

v_gene: TRBV20-1
abundance: NA
d_gene: TRBD1
j_gene: TRBJ1-4
CDR3nt: TGCAGTGCTAGAACCTACGCCGGGACAGGGGGACGTTCGGGTGAAAAACTGTTTTTT
CDR3aa: CSARTYAGTGGRSGEKLFF

v_gene: TRBV5-1
abundance: NA
d_gene: TRBD1
j_gene: TRBJ2-4
CDR3nt: TGCGCCAGCAGCAATCCACAGGGGGCTGGCAAAAACATTCAGTACTTC
CDR3aa: CASSNPQGAGKNIQYF

v_gene: TRBV14
abundance: NA
d_gene: NA
j_gene: TRBJ2-5
CDR3nt: TGTGCCAGCAGCCAAGTTGGGGGACTCCAAGAGACCCAGTACTTC
CDR3aa: CASSQVGGLQETQYF

v_gene: TRBV19
abundance: NA
d_gene: NA
j_gene: TRBJ1-5
CDR3nt: TGTGCCAGTACTTCCGATTATCAGCCCCAGCATTTT
CDR3aa: CASTSDYQPQHF

v_gene: TRBV19
abundance: NA
d_gene: NA
j_gene: TRBJ1-6
CDR3nt: TGTGCCAGTAGTACTCAGGGTAATTCACCCCTCCACTTT
CDR3aa: CASSTQGNSPLHF

v_gene: TRBV7-9
abundance: once
d_gene: NA
j_gene: TRBJ2-3
CDR3nt: TGTGCCAGCAGCTTAGCGCATCTGAGCAGCTTCACAGATACGCAGTATTTT
CDR3aa: CASSLAHLSSFTDTQYF

v_gene: TRBV20-1
abundance: NA
d_gene: NA
j_gene: TRBJ1-1
CDR3nt: TGCAGTGCTAGAGTGATCGGCCAGTTAAACACTGAAGCTTTCTTT
CDR3aa: CSARVIGQLNTEAFF

v_gene: TRBV14
abundance: NA
d_gene: NA
j_gene: TRBJ1-1
CDR3nt: TGTGCCAGCAGCCCGGGACATCCGGGGGTCGGAGCTTTCTTT
CDR3aa: CASSPGHPGVGAFF

v_gene: TRBV3-1
abundance: NA
d_gene: NA
j_gene: TRBJ2-1
CDR3nt: TGTGCCAGCAGCTTAGATGGCGACAATGAGCAGTTCTTC
CDR3aa: CASSLDGDNEQFF

v_gene: TRBV18
abundance: NA
d_gene: TRBD1
j_gene: TRBJ2-7
CDR3nt: TGTGCCAGCTCACCGACTCCGGGACAGGGTTACGACGAGCAGTACTTC
CDR3aa: CASSPTPGQGYDEQYF

v_gene: TRBV7-2
abundance: few
d_gene: TRBD2
j_gene: TRBJ2-3
CDR3nt: TGTGCCAGCACCCCGGGGGGGTTCACAGATACGCAGTATTTT
CDR3aa: CASTPGGFTDTQYF

v_gene: TRBV10-3
abundance: NA
d_gene: TRBD1
j_gene: TRBJ2-7
CDR3nt: TGTGCCATCAGAACAGAGGGGGCAGGCGAGCAGTACTTC
CDR3aa: CAIRTEGAGEQYF

v_gene: TRBV28
abundance: few
d_gene: NA
j_gene: TRBJ2-7
CDR3nt: TGTGCCAGCAGTTTAGAGGGTTCGGGCTACGAGCAGTACTTC
CDR3aa: CASSLEGSGYEQYF

v_gene: TRBV20-1
abundance: NA
d_gene: NA
j_gene: TRBJ2-3
CDR3nt: TGCAGTGCTACGTCGGGGGATACGCAGTATTTT
CDR3aa: CSATSGDTQYF

v_gene: TRBV11-2
abundance: NA
d_gene: NA
j_gene: TRBJ2-5
CDR3nt: TGTGCCAGCAGCTTAGGCTTCCAAGAGACCCAGTACTTC
CDR3aa: CASSLGFQETQYF

v_gene: TRBV5-1
abundance: NA
d_gene: NA
j_gene: TRBJ1-5
CDR3nt: TGCGCCAGCAGCTGGGACCGCAATCAGCCCCAGCATTTT
CDR3aa: CASSWDRNQPQHF

v_gene: TRBV11-2
abundance: NA
d_gene: NA
j_gene: TRBJ2-1
CDR3nt: TGTGCCAGCAGCTTAGATAGGTGGCGGGCCCTGGGGAATGAGCAGTTCTTC
CDR3aa: CASSLDRWRALGNEQFF

v_gene: TRBV5-1
abundance: NA
d_gene: NA
j_gene: TRBJ2-5
CDR3nt: TGCGCCAGCAGCTTGTGGGCGAGAGAGGGAGAGACCCAGTACTTC
CDR3aa: CASSLWAREGETQYF

v_gene: TRBV9
abundance: few
d_gene: TRBD1
j_gene: TRBJ1-1
CDR3nt: TGTGCCAGCAGCGTCCGGGACAGTGAGATGAACACTGAAGCTTTCTTT
CDR3aa: CASSVRDSEMNTEAFF

v_gene: TRBV2
abundance: few
d_gene: NA
j_gene: TRBJ2-7
CDR3nt: TGTGCCAGCAGTGAAGGCCCCCGGATTACCTACGAGCAGTACTTC
CDR3aa: CASSEGPRITYEQYF

v_gene: TRBV10-3
abundance: NA
d_gene: NA
j_gene: TRBJ1-5
CDR3nt: TGTGCCATAAAGGAAGATAGCAATCAGCCCCAGCATTTT
CDR3aa: CAIKEDSNQPQHF

v_gene: TRBV11-2
abundance: NA
d_gene: TRBD1
j_gene: TRBJ2-2
CDR3nt: TGTGCCAGCAGCTTAGGCCCTGGGACAGGGGTCCCCACCGGGGAGCTGTTTTTT
CDR3aa: CASSLGPGTGVPTGELFF

v_gene: TRBV28
abundance: NA
d_gene: NA
j_gene: TRBJ2-2
CDR3nt: TGTGCCAGCAACATAGTAAAGGACAGTGTGAACACCGGGGAGCTGTTTTTT
CDR3aa: CASNIVKDSVNTGELFF

v_gene: TRBV7-9
abundance: NA
d_gene: NA
j_gene: TRBJ2-3
CDR3nt: TGTGCCAGCGATCATGGGGGAGAGGGAATCATTCGAGCTTTT
CDR3aa: CASDHGGEGIIRAF

v_gene: TRBV27
abundance: NA
d_gene: NA
j_gene: TRBJ2-1
CDR3nt: TGTGCCAGCAGTTTAAGGGTAGCGAATCGGCTAGCTAACAATGAGCAGTTCTTC
CDR3aa: CASSLRVANRLANNEQFF

v_gene: TRBV27
abundance: few
d_gene: NA
j_gene: TRBJ2-2
CDR3nt: TGTGCCAGCAGTTTATTTACCGGGGAGCTGTTTTTT
CDR3aa: CASSLFTGELFF

v_gene: TRBV12-5
abundance: NA
d_gene: TRBD2
j_gene: TRBJ2-3
CDR3nt: TGTGCTAGTGGTTCTCTAGCGGAAATAGATTTAAACAGCCTCACAGATACGCAGTATTTT
CDR3aa: CASGSLAEIDLNSLTDTQYF

v_gene: TRBV7-8
abundance: NA
d_gene: NA
j_gene: TRBJ1-1
CDR3nt: TGTGCCAGCAGCTCGGTACGGTACACTGAAGCTTTCTTT
CDR3aa: CASSSVRYTEAFF